The source of this T cell receptor beta chain is a study of early T cells in non-severe SARS-CoV-2 infection. For the study at large: Sequenced bulk RNA came from whole blood that was unsorted, and chains were unpaired. Regarding the study as a whole: VDJdb-based annotation leaned toward anti-spike CD8 responses and missed private and CD4 specificities.

J gave up 5 bases and V 5 bases, and 5 bases lay outside the gene matches. Germline CDR1 is MDHEN and CDR2 is SYDVKM. The CDR3 runs 15 residues. This clonotype was observed at least ten times. The target antigen is unknown. Unique molecular identifiers were added to individual cDNA molecules. TCRdb processed the 5' RACE reads anew with MiXCR; each CDR3 protein has one entry. The sample yields 20,000 to 25,000 distinct CDR3 sequences, around 5% seen once. This clonotype originated in an adult who was a healthcare worker with PCR-confirmed SARS-CoV-2 infection or an uninfected control (not recorded which). Sequencing input: whole blood. The chain joins TRBV28 to TRBJ1-6, with 8 bases matching TRBD1. As DNA, the CDR3 is TGTGCCAGCAGTCGGACAGGGCTAAATAATTCACCCCTCCACTTT. This codes for CASSRTGLNNSPLHF.